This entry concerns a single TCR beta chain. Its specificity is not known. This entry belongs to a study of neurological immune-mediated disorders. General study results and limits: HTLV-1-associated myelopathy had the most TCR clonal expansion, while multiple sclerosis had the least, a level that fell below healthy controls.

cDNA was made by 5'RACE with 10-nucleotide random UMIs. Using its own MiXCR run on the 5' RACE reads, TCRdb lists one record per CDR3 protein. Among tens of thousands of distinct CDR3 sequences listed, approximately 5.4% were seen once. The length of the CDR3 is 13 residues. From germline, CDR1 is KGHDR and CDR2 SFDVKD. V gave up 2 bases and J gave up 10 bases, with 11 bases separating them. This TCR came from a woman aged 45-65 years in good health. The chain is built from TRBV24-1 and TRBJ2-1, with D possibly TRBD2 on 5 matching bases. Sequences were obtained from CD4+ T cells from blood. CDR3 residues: CATSDSGREEQFF. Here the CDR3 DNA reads TGTGCCACCAGTGATTCCGGACGGGAAGAGCAGTTCTTC.